Described below is a single T cell receptor beta chain sequence and its context. These data originate in a study of blood T cell repertoires in COVID-19. Across the study: Sources were T cells, B-cell-depleted T cells, or PBMCs; the material itself was cDNA or gDNA.

V lost 4 bases, J lost 2 bases, and 9 bases lay in between. CDR1 is LGHDT, CDR2 YNNKEL, per germline (reference sequence). The CDR3 is made up of 14 amino acids. The study counted Cohort 3 donors as recovered given two negative PCRs, clearance, or symptom resolution. TCRdb's copy holds only in-frame clones and misses some; the assay was immunoSEQ multiplex PCR. The profile shows about 400,000 clones, about nine tenths of them singletons. V usage is TRBV3-1 (or the pseudogene TRBV3-2) and J usage is TRBJ2-1; TRBD1 is a possible D gene (6 bases). The sequenced sample was PBMCs or T cells enriched from blood (not recorded which). This receptor was identified in a woman in her thirties who had recovered from COVID-19. DNA for the CDR3: TGTGCCAGCAGCCGAGGGGGTACCTACAATGAGCAGTTCTTC. This encodes CASSRGGTYNEQFF.